The 32 T cell receptor beta chains given below trace back to one sample, sequenced in a study of regulatory T cells in long-lasting Graves disease. This sample's time point: persistent/refractory GD, antithyroid drugs over 5 years with positive TRAb. The TCR library was prepared using RNA isolated from PBMCs. Arm-PCR of CDR3 regions and iRepertoire HTBI primers were used to build TCR beta libraries. TCRdb recomputed calls from the multiplex PCR reads with MiXCR, one row per CDR3 protein. The sample has some 420,000 distinct CDR3 sequences; 22% are singletons. The input for sequencing was peripheral blood mononuclear cells (PBMCs), taken when the disease was refractory, from a patient treated with antithyroid drugs. The source is a female donor with Graves disease.

This clonotype was seen at least ten times. The chain joins TRBV12-3 or TRBV12-4 to TRBJ1-1; no definite D call. There are 14 residues in the CDR3. V lost 2 bases and J lost 1, with 8 bases in between. The CDR3: CASSLSYTNTEAFF. CDR3 sequence (DNA): TGTGCCAGCAGTTTATCTTACACGAACACTGAAGCTTTCTTT.

The gene calls are TRBV5-5 and TRBJ2-5; TRBD2 matches at 7 bases. Losses at the gene ends were 3 bases for V and 5 bases for J; bases not matched to a gene: 7. Germline V gene lookup returns CDR1 SGHKS and CDR2 YYEKEE (reference sequence). CDR3 length: 14 residues. This chain's CDR3 is CASSSGGLGETQYF. In DNA form, the CDR3 reads TGTGCCAGCAGCTCGGGGGGACTCGGGGAGACCCAGTACTTC.

This clonotype was recorded at least ten times. This chain links TRBV12-3 or TRBV12-4 with TRBJ1-2, with 7 bases identical to TRBD1. The length of the CDR3 is 13 residues. V lost 6 bases, J lost 4 bases, and 5 bases stayed unmatched. The CDR3, as DNA: TGTGCCAGCAGCTCCAGGGGGACCTATGGCTACACCTTC. Protein sequence: CASSSRGTYGYTF.

This clonotype was counted many times. V is TRBV6-1 and J is TRBJ1-5; tentative D call: TRBD1 (5 bases). Trimming pared 8 bases from V and 4 bases from J, leaving 9 bases between. Looked up from germline, CDR1 is MNHNS and CDR2 is SASEGT. CDR3 length equals 12 residues. The CDR3 nucleotides are TGTGCCAGCCCCCAGGGTAATCAGCCCCAGCATTTT. This encodes CASPQGNQPQHF.

The sample holds one count of this clonotype. CDR3 DNA: TGTGCCAGCAGCTTGACCCCACTAGCGGCGTACGAGCAGTACTTC. Translating gives CASSLTPLAAYEQYF. The J gene is TRBJ2-7, the V gene TRBV5-8, with 8 positions matching TRBD2. Trimming took 1 base from V and 4 from J; bases not matched to a gene: 7. The CDR3 length is 15 residues. Germline V CDR1 and CDR2: SGHTS, YDEGEE.

At least ten counts were recorded for this clonotype. This chain links TRBV7-3 with TRBJ2-5; weak D call: TRBD2 (7 bases). Trimming took 3 bases from V and 5 from J, leaving 13 bases between them. The CDR3 has 14 residues. The V gene's germline CDR1 is SGHTA and CDR2 FQGTGA. CDR3 protein: CASSFGGPGETQYF. The CDR3 DNA reads TGTGCCAGCAGCTTCGGGGGGCCCGGTGAGACCCAGTACTTC. Variable domain in full (rest from reference TRBV7-3 and TRBJ2-5): GAGVSQTPSNKVTEKGKYVELRCDPISGHTALYWYRQSLGQGPEFLIYFQGTGAADDSGLPNDRFFAVRPEGSVSTLKIQRTERGDSAVYLCASSFGGPGETQYFGPGTRLLVL.

This clonotype was recorded many times. The J gene is TRBJ2-5, the V gene TRBV15; D is perhaps TRBD2 (5 bases). CDR3 length equals 13 residues. CDR1 LNHNV and CDR2 YYDKDF come from the germline V gene (reference sequence). The germline V and J ends were trimmed by 0 bases and 5 bases, with 7 bases remaining between them. The CDR3 loop is CATSREPGETQYF. The CDR3 coding sequence is TGTGCCACCAGCAGAGAGCCGGGGGAGACCCAGTACTTC.

This clonotype showed up many times. V and J are TRBV7-2 and TRBJ2-5; 8 bases agree with TRBD1. Trimming removed 3 bases from V and 2 bases from J; junction bases left unmatched: 2. In germline, CDR1 is SGHTA, CDR2 FQGNSA. This CDR3 region has 14 residues. CDR3 bases: TGTGCCAGCAGCTTGAACAGGGGGCAAGAGACCCAGTACTTC. Translating gives CASSLNRGQETQYF.

This clonotype turned up a few times. V usage is TRBV4-1 and J usage is TRBJ1-4; TRBD1 might be the D (5 bases). From germline, CDR1 is MGHRA and CDR2 YSYEKL. The CDR3 extends over 14 amino acids. The V gene lost 1 base and the J gene lost 7 bases, with 10 bases spanning the gap. CDR3 coding DNA: TGCGCCAGCAGCCAAGGAGGGGCTGGTGAAAAACTGTTTTTT. Translated: CASSQGGAGEKLFF.

This clonotype was counted ten times or more. This sequence joins TRBV28 and TRBJ2-7, with a weak D call TRBD2 (7 bases). CDR1 is MDHEN, CDR2 SYDVKM, per germline. V gave up 7 bases and J gave up 3 bases, with 16 bases separating them. The CDR3 is 14 amino acids. CDR3: CASTPGRGRYEQYF. Here the CDR3 DNA reads TGTGCCAGCACCCCAGGGCGGGGGCGCTACGAGCAGTACTTC.

This clonotype has a handful of counts. The rearrangement joins TRBV5-1 to TRBJ2-1, with no clear D. V shed 0 bases and J shed 7 bases, with 8 bases lying between them. Germline V gene sequence: CDR1 SGHRS, CDR2 YFSETQ. The CDR3 consists of 13 residues. This CDR3 reads CASSLEKWNEQFF. CDR3 sequence (DNA): TGCGCCAGCAGCTTGGAGAAGTGGAATGAGCAGTTCTTC.

J is TRBJ2-7 and V is TRBV27; 8 nucleotides match TRBD2. The V and J ends lost 7 bases and 4 bases, in that order; junction bases with no gene match: 24. There are 19 residues in the CDR3. The germline V gene encodes CDR1 MNHEY and CDR2 SMNVEV (reference sequence). Here the CDR3 reads CASISPPGLVPLPLYEQYF. The CDR3 coding sequence is TGTGCCAGCATCTCGCCCCCGGGACTAGTCCCACTCCCACTATACGAGCAGTACTTC.

This clonotype was detected ten times or more. This chain joins TRBV10-3 and TRBJ1-1; 7 positions agree with TRBD1. Germline CDR1 is ENHRY and CDR2 is SYGVKD. This CDR3 comprises 13 residues. Losses at the gene ends were 10 bases for V and 3 bases for J; bases not matched to a gene: 8. In DNA, the CDR3 is TGTGCCACCAGCGTAACAGGGGACACTGAAGCTTTCTTT. This encodes CATSVTGDTEAFF.

Many counts were recorded for this clonotype. This chain connects TRBV12-3 or TRBV12-4 to TRBJ1-4, with TRBD1 matching 7 bases. This CDR3 has 13 residues. J was trimmed by 7 bases and V by 6 bases; bases with no gene match: 5. Here the CDR3 reads CASRSTGREKLFF. The CDR3 DNA follows: TGTGCCAGCAGGTCGACAGGGCGTGAAAAACTGTTTTTT.

Within the sample, this clonotype is medium-sized. The chain combines TRBV27 with TRBJ2-5; possibly TRBD1 or TRBD2 for D (5 bases each). The CDR3 has 13 amino acids. CDR1 is MNHEY and CDR2 is SMNVEV in the germline V gene (reference sequence). V shed 5 bases and J shed 5 bases, with 12 bases lying between them. The CDR3 protein is CASSHGAWETQYF. DNA for the CDR3: TGTGCCAGCAGTCACGGGGCATGGGAGACCCAGTACTTC.

The genes are TRBV20-1 and TRBJ2-3; D possibly uses TRBD1 or TRBD2 (5 bases each). There are 15 residues in the CDR3. Germline V gene data show CDR1 as DFQATT and CDR2 as SNEGSKA (reference sequence). The V gene lost 2 bases and the J gene lost 6 bases, with 18 bases spanning the gap. The CDR3 is CSARPGTRQRDTQYF. The CDR3 DNA is TGCAGTGCTAGACCCGGGACCAGACAGCGCGATACGCAGTATTTT.

The chain carries TRBV10-3 and TRBJ1-5, with TRBD1 matching over 7 bases. Germline CDR1 ENHRY, CDR2 SYGVKD. The CDR3 is 12 amino acids. The trim removed 6 bases at V and 8 bases at J, leaving 4 bases unmatched. In nucleotides, the CDR3 is TGTGCCATCAGCCCAACAGGGGAGCCCCAGCATTTT. It specifies CAISPTGEPQHF.

The chain carries TRBV7-2 and TRBJ2-1; D remains unclear. The germline V gene encodes CDR1 SGHTA and CDR2 FQGNSA. Trimming left V 3 bases short and J 8 bases short, with 11 bases between. CDR3 length equals 13 residues. CDR3 DNA: TGTGCCAGCAGCTTCTGGAGAATCGATGAGCAGTTCTTC. Its protein is CASSFWRIDEQFF.

The chain couples TRBV28 to TRBJ2-7, with D possibly being TRBD1 (7 bases). Germline values: CDR1 MDHEN, CDR2 SYDVKM. This CDR3 comprises 16 residues. V was cut by 8 bases and J by 7 bases, with 27 bases left in between. This CDR3 is CASSPPGTGEVGEQYF. CDR3 bases: TGTGCCAGCTCACCCCCCGGCACAGGGGAGGTAGGGGAGCAGTACTTC.

The J gene is TRBJ1-5, the V gene TRBV12-3 or TRBV12-4, with TRBD1 matching over 9 bases. This CDR3 has 15 amino acids. V was clipped by 7 bases and J by 4 bases; unmatched bases: 8. CDR3 DNA sequence: TGTGCCAGCAACCCCCCGGGACAGGGTAATCAGCCCCAGCATTTT. Amino acid sequence: CASNPPGQGNQPQHF.

A few counts support this clonotype. V and J are TRBV7-8 and TRBJ1-6; the match to TRBD1 covers 8 bases. J was trimmed by 13 bases and V by 1 base; bases with no gene match: 9. Per the germline V gene, CDR1 is SGHVS and CDR2 is FQNEAQ. The CDR3 is 15 amino acids. The chain's CDR3 is CASSLGQGPLEPLHF. CDR3 nucleotide sequence: TGTGCCAGCAGCTTAGGACAGGGGCCCCTGGAGCCCCTCCACTTT.

This clonotype was counted at least ten times. The genes are TRBV11-1 and TRBJ1-1; possibly TRBD1 for D (5 bases). CDR3 size: 14 residues. Germline assignment: CDR1 SGHAT and CDR2 FQDESV (reference sequence). Deletions cut 3 bases from V and 6 bases from J, with 14 bases between. The CDR3 loop is CASSFGRGGSEAFF. Here the CDR3 DNA reads TGTGCCAGCAGCTTTGGGAGGGGAGGTTCTGAAGCTTTCTTT. Full variable domain (remainder filled in from reference TRBV11-1 and TRBJ1-1): EAEVAQSPRYKITEKSQAVAFWCDPISGHATLYWYRQILGQGPELLVQFQDESVVDDSQLPKDRFSAERLKGVDSTLKIQPAELGDSAMYLCASSFGRGGSEAFFGQGTRLTVV.

The table lists this clonotype with many counts. The chain is built from TRBV2 and TRBJ1-1, with a possible D match to TRBD1 (5 bases). Germline CDR1 and CDR2: SNHLY and FYNNEI. This CDR3 contains 14 residues. Trimming left V 2 bases short and J 4 bases short, with 11 bases between. The CDR3 sequence is CASSELGRGTEAFF. The CDR3 region has the DNA TGTGCCAGCAGTGAATTGGGGAGGGGCACTGAAGCTTTCTTT.

This clonotype has ten or more counts. The rearrangement links TRBV28 to TRBJ1-1, with D hard to call. Germline V lookup: CDR1 MDHEN, CDR2 SYDVKM. The V end lost 5 bases, the J end lost 1 base, and 11 bases lay between the germline ends. The CDR3 extends over 14 amino acids. CDR3 loop: CASSTPTENTEAFF. CDR3 coding DNA: TGTGCCAGCAGTACCCCAACTGAGAACACTGAAGCTTTCTTT.

This clonotype was seen repeatedly, ten times or more. The chain employs TRBV2 and TRBJ2-5; 7 bases match TRBD1. Germline V gene data show CDR1 as SNHLY and CDR2 as FYNNEI. V was pared by 3 bases and J by 5 bases, with 3 bases of the junction left unmatched. This CDR3 region has 13 residues. The DNA of the CDR3 is TGTGCCAGCAGTGAGACAGGGTGGGAGACCCAGTACTTC. It specifies CASSETGWETQYF.

This clonotype was recorded at least ten times. The chain carries TRBV29-1 and TRBJ1-5; D remains ambiguous. Germline CDR1 reads SQVTM; CDR2 reads ANQGSEA. V lost 6 bases to trimming and J lost 2 bases, with 11 bases between them. The CDR3 spans 13 residues. Here the CDR3 reads CSVGGGGNQPQHF. The CDR3 nucleotides are TGCAGCGTGGGAGGTGGGGGCAATCAGCCCCAGCATTTT. The full variable domain, its missing parts supplied by reference TRBV29-1 and TRBJ1-5, is SAVISQKPSRDICQRGTSLTIQCQVDSQVTMMFWYRQQPGQSLTLIATANQGSEATYESGFVIDKFPISRPNLTFSTLTVSNMSPEDSSIYLCSVGGGGNQPQHFGDGTRLSIL.

Ten or more counts support this clonotype. The chain combines TRBV28 with TRBJ1-2; D gene unclear. V shed 5 bases and J shed 6 bases, with 13 bases lying between them. Per germline, CDR1 MDHEN and CDR2 SYDVKM. The CDR3 contains 13 residues. CDR3: CASSGPLWDGYTF. DNA of the CDR3: TGTGCCAGCAGTGGCCCACTTTGGGATGGCTACACCTTC.

This clonotype turned up a few times. CDR3 residues: CASSWGRGPPYGYTF. As DNA, the CDR3 is TGTGCCAGTAGTTGGGGCAGGGGCCCACCCTATGGCTACACCTTC. The genes are TRBV19 and TRBJ1-2, with D perhaps TRBD1 (6 bases). Germline CDR1 LNHDA, CDR2 SQIVND (reference sequence). The CDR3 extends over 15 amino acids. Trimming removed 5 bases from V and 4 bases from J, with 17 bases in between.

This clonotype was seen ten or more times. The chain couples TRBV9 to TRBJ1-2; D unclear. The CDR3 spans 12 residues. V was trimmed by 1 base and J by 7 bases, leaving 8 bases between them. The germline gives CDR1 SGDLS, CDR2 YYNGEE. CDR3 region: CASSVSGFGYTF. Here the CDR3 DNA reads TGTGCCAGCAGCGTATCGGGGTTTGGCTACACCTTC.

This clonotype qualifies as medium-sized (0.01 to 0.1%). J is TRBJ2-5 and V is TRBV2; D remains unclear. Trimming stripped 2 bases from V and 9 bases from J, with 4 bases between. This CDR3 contains 10 residues. CDR1 and CDR2 from the germline V gene are SNHLY and FYNNEI. The CDR3 loop reads CASSEISQYF. For the CDR3, the DNA is TGTGCCAGCAGTGAAATCTCCCAGTACTTC. The variable domain in full, with the rest retrieved from reference TRBV2 and TRBJ2-5, is EPEVTQTPSHQVTQMGQEVILRCVPISNHLYFYWYRQILGQKVEFLVSFYNNEISEKSEIFDDQFSVERPDGSNFTLKIRSTKLEDSAMYFCASSEISQYFGPGTRLLVL.

This chain uses TRBV9 with TRBJ2-7; 8 bases match TRBD2. The length of the CDR3 is 16 residues. V lost 4 bases to trimming and J lost 6 bases; unmatched junction nucleotides: 15. The germline V gene has CDR1 SGDLS and CDR2 YYNGEE. The CDR3 here is CASSPGEAGGSSEQYF. The CDR3 coding sequence is TGTGCCAGCAGCCCTGGGGAGGCGGGGGGTTCTAGCGAGCAGTACTTC.

This clonotype was picked up many times. V gene TRBV6-5 combines with J gene TRBJ1-1; 8 bases fit TRBD1. The CDR3 contains 16 residues. The V segment lost 0 bases and the J segment 1 base; nucleotides outside the gene matches: 4. Per the germline V gene, CDR1 is MNHEY and CDR2 is SVGAGI. For the CDR3, the DNA is TGTGCCAGCAGTTACTCCACAGGGGGTGCGAACACTGAAGCTTTCTTT. As protein: CASSYSTGGANTEAFF.